Below, one T cell receptor beta chain is given with its context. The antigen remains undetermined. Germline CDR1 is ENHRY and CDR2 is SYGVKD. Trimming left V 5 bases short and J 7 bases short, with 12 bases between. The CDR3 consists of 14 residues. The sample originates from a study of shared clonotypes between healthy human individuals. Assay: immunoSEQ multiplex PCR; the TCRdb copy retains only in-frame clones and omits some. The sample records about 2.4 million clones, around 90% being singletons. Findings and limits, study-wide: Clonotypes not shared had lower generation probabilities than those common to all four donors.

This sequence joins TRBV10-3 and TRBJ1-6; no firm D call. The clonotype comes from a man aged 18 to 29 in good health. Sequencing was carried out using naive CD4+ T cells sorted from blood. The subset here: CD45RA+ positively selected. The CDR3 coding sequence is TGTGCCATCAGTTCTCCCGGGGAGAATTCACCCCTCCACTTT. Translation: CAISSPGENSPLHF.